The 18 T cell receptor beta chains below all came from one sample that was sequenced in a study of siplizumab effects on memory and regulatory T cells. Sequenced by immunoSEQ multiplex PCR; TCRdb stores in-frame clones only, minus some. The sample contains over 55,000 clones, 70% to 90% of which appear only once. The sequenced material came from memory CD4+ T cells sorted from blood. Receptors were obtained from a human donor in good health.

For the CDR3, the DNA is TGCGCCAGCAGCTTGGGGCCCGGAGACACTGAAGCTTTCTTT. Translation: CASSLGPGDTEAFF. This chain uses TRBV5-1 with TRBJ1-1; D gene uncertain. V lost 0 bases and J 3 bases, leaving 9 bases between the germline ends. Looked up from germline, CDR1 is SGHRS and CDR2 is YFSETQ. This CDR3 has 14 residues.

This clone was counted only a few times. The gene calls are TRBV6-5 and TRBJ1-2, with TRBD1 matching 7 bases. Germline CDR1 MNHEY, CDR2 SVGAGI. This CDR3 comprises 15 residues. Trimming removed 2 bases from V and 6 bases from J; junction bases left unmatched: 9. CDR3 nucleotide sequence: TGTGCCAGCAGTTACCGCAGACAGGGTGGGAATGGCTACACCTTC. Amino acid sequence: CASSYRRQGGNGYTF.

The V and J genes are TRBV5-1 and TRBJ2-4, with 9 positions matching TRBD2. V was pared by 0 bases and J by 5 bases, with 9 bases of the junction left unmatched. CDR1 is SGHRS, CDR2 YFSETQ, per germline. The CDR3 contains 17 residues. CDR3 bases: TGCGCCAGCAGCTTGGCCTACCTGGGCGGGGGGGAAAACATTCAGTACTTC. It encodes CASSLAYLGGGENIQYF.

The V call is TRBV18, the J call TRBJ1-3, with 9 bases identical to TRBD1. The V segment lost 2 bases and the J segment 3 bases; nucleotides outside the gene matches: 2. The CDR3 contains 15 residues. Germline V gene sequence: CDR1 KGHSH, CDR2 LQKENI. The CDR3 protein is CASSPTDRGGNTIYF. The CDR3 nucleotides are TGTGCCAGCTCACCAACGGACAGGGGTGGAAACACCATATATTTT.

This chain joins TRBV27 and TRBJ1-2; TRBD1 might be the D (6 bases). The ends were cut back, 2 bases at V and 4 bases at J, with 14 bases in the middle. Germline CDR1 is MNHEY and CDR2 is SMNVEV (reference sequence). This CDR3 spans 15 amino acids. Here the CDR3 reads CASSLLDSIGYGYTF. CDR3 in DNA: TGTGCCAGCAGTTTACTGGACAGTATCGGCTATGGCTACACCTTC.

CDR3 residues: CASSLGHPTGELFF. As DNA, the CDR3 is TGTGCCAGCAGCTTGGGACACCCAACCGGGGAGCTGTTTTTT. The chain has TRBV11-3 and TRBJ2-2; D is perhaps TRBD1 (6 bases). Per germline, CDR1 SGHNT and CDR2 YENEEA. The CDR3 length is 14 residues. V was trimmed by 3 bases and J by 5 bases, leaving 10 bases between them.

This chain connects TRBV5-1 to TRBJ2-7; TRBD1 matches 10 bases. V gave up 3 bases and J gave up 3 bases; unmatched junction bases: 12. The germline CDR1 and CDR2 sequences are SGHRS and YFSETQ. This CDR3 contains 17 residues. CDR3 protein: CASSSRQGAGGYYEQYF. CDR3 in DNA: TGCGCCAGCAGCTCCCGACAGGGGGCGGGCGGGTACTACGAGCAGTACTTC.

This clone was recorded once. The chain uses TRBV6-5 and TRBJ1-5, with D possibly TRBD1 on 5 matching bases. The CDR3 is 16 residues long. Per the germline V gene, CDR1 is MNHEY and CDR2 is SVGAGI. Trimming took 0 bases from V and 1 from J, leaving 10 bases between them. This CDR3 reads CASSYSIWGSNQPQHF. DNA of the CDR3: TGTGCCAGCAGTTACTCTATTTGGGGGAGCAATCAGCCCCAGCATTTT.

The table lists this clone with a few counts. The chain carries TRBV7-2 and TRBJ2-3, with TRBD2 as a possible D gene (6 bases). V lost 2 bases and J 1 base, leaving 10 bases between the germline ends. This CDR3 contains 15 residues. The germline CDR1 and CDR2 sequences are SGHTA and FQGNSA. CDR3 sequence (DNA): TGTGCCAGCAGCTTATCGGGGGTGGGCACAGATACGCAGTATTTT. Its protein product is CASSLSGVGTDTQYF.

This clone came up once. The genes are TRBV1 and TRBJ2-1; TRBD2 reflects the table's D call only, with no check against the DNA. TRBV1 is assigned pseudogene status. There are 17 residues in the CDR3. CDR3 sequence (DNA): TGCACCAGCAGCCAACGAACGAGTCGGTGGGAGTGGGATGAGCAGTTCTTC. Amino acid sequence: CTSSQRTSRWEWDEQFF.

This chain joins TRBV5-1 and TRBJ1-1; D unclear. Germline V CDR1 and CDR2: SGHRS, YFSETQ. V was trimmed by 2 bases and J by 5 bases, leaving 10 bases between them. The CDR3 consists of 13 residues. DNA for the CDR3: TGCGCCAGCAGCTTAATTTTGGAGACTGAAGCTTTCTTT. Amino acids: CASSLILETEAFF.

Here the CDR3 reads CAISQTGGTDTQYF. CDR3 sequence (DNA): TGTGCCATCAGCCAGACAGGGGGCACAGATACGCAGTATTTT. This chain links TRBV10-3 with TRBJ2-3, with 8 bases aligning to TRBD1. V shed 6 bases, J shed 1 base, and the junction held 3 bases outside the gene matches. In germline, CDR1 is ENHRY, CDR2 SYGVKD. The CDR3 sequence is 14 residues long.

This chain links TRBV19 with TRBJ2-3; D is undetermined. The V end lost 2 bases, the J end lost 4 bases, and 4 bases lay between the germline ends. The length of the CDR3 is 12 residues. Germline assignment: CDR1 LNHDA and CDR2 SQIVND (reference sequence). CDR3 nucleotides: TGTGCCAGTAGTATACGGGCAGATACGCAGTATTTT. It specifies CASSIRADTQYF.

The rearrangement links TRBV6-1 to TRBJ1-3; no firm D call. CDR1 and CDR2 (germline): MNHNS, SASEGT. Trimming pared 1 base from V and 4 bases from J, leaving 8 bases between. This CDR3 region has 14 residues. The CDR3 sequence is CASSEGAKGNTIYF. DNA for the CDR3: TGTGCCAGCAGTGAAGGGGCTAAGGGAAACACCATATATTTT.

V usage is TRBV5-6 and J usage is TRBJ2-7, with D tentatively TRBD1 (6 bases). Germline values: CDR1 SGHDT, CDR2 YYEEEE. Trimming stripped 0 bases from V and 3 bases from J, with 13 bases between. The CDR3 sequence is 15 residues long. The DNA of the CDR3 is TGTGCCAGCAGCTTGGGGGGGCGGAGGTTCTACGAGCAGTACTTC. Its protein is CASSLGGRRFYEQYF. Variable domain in full (rest from reference TRBV5-6 and TRBJ2-7): DAGVTQSPTHLIKTRGQQVTLRCSPKSGHDTVSWYQQALGQGPQFIFQYYEEEERQRGNFPDRFSGHQFPNYSSELNVNALLLGDSALYLCASSLGGRRFYEQYFGPGTRLTVT.

The chain combines TRBV9 with TRBJ1-1; D is perhaps TRBD1 (6 bases). This CDR3 is built from 15 residues. Germline V gene data show CDR1 as SGDLS and CDR2 as YYNGEE. The V end lost 3 bases, the J end lost 1 base, and 13 bases lay between the germline ends. The CDR3 reads CASSDGGQRNTEAFF. In DNA, the CDR3 is TGTGCCAGCAGCGACGGGGGGCAGAGGAACACTGAAGCTTTCTTT.

This clone was found a few times. CDR3 DNA: TGCAGCGTTGGTTGGCTTAGCACAGATACGCAGTATTTT. This translates into CSVGWLSTDTQYF. This rearrangement joins TRBV29-1 to TRBJ2-3; D is ambiguous. Germline CDR1 SQVTM, CDR2 ANQGSEA. The germline V and J ends were trimmed by 4 bases and 0 bases, with 8 bases remaining between them. The CDR3 is 13 residues long.

The chain uses TRBV11-2 and TRBJ2-1; the D call may be TRBD1 or TRBD2 (5 bases each). The CDR3 spans 14 residues. Germline CDR1 reads SGHAT; CDR2 reads FQNNGV. V dropped 7 bases and J dropped 2 bases, with 12 bases sitting between them. The CDR3 loop reads CASTLSGPYNEQFF. The CDR3 bases are TGTGCCAGCACCCTTTCGGGGCCCTACAATGAGCAGTTCTTC.